This T cell receptor (beta chain) was retrieved from a study of cytomegalovirus exposure and HLA in healthy donors. The study, taken as a whole, reports: Of the V segments, some could not be distinguished, including TRBV6-2 and TRBV6-3, and were excluded. CMV antigen specificity of a few CMV-associated chains was confirmed in vitro. Analyzed later, association rates of TCRs varied across HLA loci, with DRB1 most and HLA-C fewest.

The PCR had 60 Vbeta and 13 Jbeta primers. TCRdb's table, derived via immunoSEQ multiplex PCR, lists solely in-frame clones and lacks some. The sample includes 160,000 or so clones, around 79% of them seen just once. As regards this clone: Antigen: not known.

V was pared by 8 bases and J by 3 bases, with 10 bases between. This CDR3 region has 12 residues. CDR1 and CDR2 from the germline V gene are MNHNS and SASEGT. Sequences were obtained from PBMCs. The chain carries TRBV6-1 and TRBJ1-2; possible D gene TRBD1, 6 bases. The source is a woman aged 40 to 50 in good health and CMV-seronegative. CDR3 nucleotide sequence: TGTGCCAGCGAGGGACATGACTATGGCTACACCTTC. Translation: CASEGHDYGYTF.